Shown below are 28 T cell receptor beta chains from a single sample sequenced in a study of Ad26.COV2.S vaccination and SARS-CoV-2 variants. Generated by immunoSEQ multiplex PCR, the TCRdb table keeps only in-frame clones and is missing some. The top ten clones hold 5% of a sample with under 150,000 clones, roughly 89% of them seen once. The input for sequencing was peripheral blood, taken after recovery from COVID-19. Receptors originate from a human donor who had recovered from COVID-19.

The chain recombines TRBV6-6 with TRBJ2-5, with a weak D call TRBD1 (5 bases). The V end was cut by 9 bases, the J end by 5 bases, with 19 bases between. Germline CDR1 MNHNY, CDR2 SVGAGI (reference sequence). The CDR3 length is 14 residues. CDR3 sequence reads: CASLRQSLGETQYF. DNA of the CDR3: TGTGCCAGTCTGCGACAGTCCCTAGGGGAGACCCAGTACTTC.

This clone was seen just once. The chain joins TRBV7-2 to TRBJ2-3, with TRBD2 identical over 8 bases. Germline V CDR1 and CDR2: SGHTA, FQGNSA. This CDR3 comprises 16 residues. Trimming at V came to 5 bases and at J to 4 bases, leaving 11 bases not matched to a gene. The CDR3 loop is CASSGGGGPLADTQYF. The CDR3 DNA sequence: TGTGCCAGCAGCGGAGGCGGGGGGCCCCTCGCAGATACGCAGTATTTT.

The CDR3 region has the DNA TGTGCCAGCAGGACACCGCAGGGGGCGAACACTGAAGCTTTCTTT. Translated, it gives CASRTPQGANTEAFF. This sequence joins TRBV28 and TRBJ1-1; 8 bases map to TRBD1. Germline assignment: CDR1 MDHEN and CDR2 SYDVKM. The CDR3 contains 15 residues. V trimming: 6 bases; J trimming: 1 base; junction bases outside the gene matches: 7.

The chain links TRBV5-6 to TRBJ1-1, with D unresolved. CDR3 length equals 15 residues. The germline gives CDR1 SGHDT, CDR2 YYEEEE. V lost 4 bases and J 5 bases, leaving 18 bases between the germline ends. The CDR3 DNA is TGTGCCAGCAGCCCACGACAACTTCTCGGGACTGAAGCTTTCTTT. Protein sequence: CASSPRQLLGTEAFF.

The chain combines TRBV4-3 with TRBJ2-7, with D hard to call. The CDR3 runs to 16 residues. Trimming left V 0 bases short and J 3 bases short, with 15 bases between. The germline V gene has CDR1 LGHNA and CDR2 YSLEER. CDR3 nucleotide sequence: TGCGCCAGCAGCCAAGATGGCGGCACGGACCTCTACGAGCAGTACTTC. This encodes CASSQDGGTDLYEQYF.

In regard to this clone: The sample carries other DNA sequences with the same CDR3. The chain combines TRBV2 with TRBJ1-5, with 8 bases that match TRBD1. Germline CDR1 reads SNHLY; CDR2 reads FYNNEI. CDR3 length: 14 residues. Losses at the gene ends were 3 bases for V and 7 bases for J; bases not matched to a gene: 5. The CDR3 DNA is TGTGCCAGCAGTGACACAGGGGGGCGGCAGCCCCAGCATTTT. The encoded protein is CASSDTGGRQPQHF.

The V gene is TRBV5-1, the J gene TRBJ1-1; D unresolved. Germline CDR1 and CDR2: SGHRS and YFSETQ. Trimming removed 4 bases from V and 0 bases from J, with 10 bases in between. The CDR3 extends over 14 amino acids. As DNA, the CDR3 is TGCGCCAGCAGCCCGCAGGCAATGAACACTGAAGCTTTCTTT. The encoded protein is CASSPQAMNTEAFF.

Here the CDR3 reads CASSSGQARIEQFF. For the CDR3, the DNA is TGTGCCAGCAGTTCGGGACAGGCCCGTATAGAGCAGTTCTTC. V is TRBV27 and J is TRBJ2-1; 8 positions match TRBD1. The V gene's germline CDR1 is MNHEY and CDR2 SMNVEV (reference sequence). V lost 4 bases, J lost 10 bases, and 9 bases stayed unmatched. This CDR3 spans 14 amino acids.

This clone was detected only once. This chain links TRBV7-9 with TRBJ2-3; D is ambiguous. From germline, CDR1 is SEHNR and CDR2 FQNEAQ (reference sequence). This CDR3 has 13 residues. V dropped 4 bases and J dropped 0 bases, with 5 bases sitting between them. Written as DNA, the CDR3 is TGTGCCAGCAGCTCCCCTAGCACAGATACGCAGTATTTT. Amino acids: CASSSPSTDTQYF.

The V gene is TRBV6-2 or TRBV6-3, the J gene TRBJ1-4; no reliable D call. The CDR3 is 15 residues long. Trimming stripped 0 bases from V and 8 bases from J, with 13 bases between. Germline V lookup: CDR1 MNHEY, CDR2 SVGEGT. CDR3 region: CASSYSPPNKEKLFF. The CDR3 bases are TGTGCCAGCAGTTACTCCCCTCCGAATAAGGAAAAACTGTTTTTT.

This clone was found a few times. V and J are TRBV4-3 and TRBJ1-1; the D is unclear. Per germline, CDR1 LGHNA and CDR2 YSLEER. V was pared by 3 bases and J by 1 base, with 6 bases between. CDR3 length equals 13 residues. As DNA, the CDR3 is TGCGCCAGCAGCCATCACTCGAACACTGAAGCTTTCTTT. It translates to CASSHHSNTEAFF.

The CDR3 DNA reads TGTGCCAGCAGCTTTGGGGGAGGAAACACCATATATTTT. Translation: CASSFGGGNTIYF. The V gene is TRBV5-4, the J gene TRBJ1-3, with a weak D call TRBD1 (5 bases). Deletions cut 2 bases from V and 4 bases from J, with 7 bases between. Germline V CDR1 and CDR2: SGHNT, YYREEE (reference sequence). This CDR3 has 13 residues. The complete variable domain, with remaining parts taken from reference TRBV5-4 and TRBJ1-3, reads ETGVTQSPTHLIKTRGQQVTLRCSSQSGHNTVSWYQQALGQGPQFIFQYYREEENGRGNFPPRFSGLQFPNYSSELNVNALELDDSALYLCASSFGGGNTIYFGEGSWLTVV.

This clone has a handful of counts. The genes are TRBV10-2 and TRBJ1-2, with unresolved D. V lost 5 bases to trimming and J lost 1 base, with 5 bases between them. This CDR3 has 12 residues. Germline V lookup: CDR1 WSHSY, CDR2 SAAADI. The CDR3 DNA sequence: TGCGCCAGCAGTATGGATAACTATGGCTACACCTTC. This translates into CASSMDNYGYTF.

This chain uses TRBV27 with TRBJ2-7; D tentatively reads TRBD1 or TRBD2 (6 bases each). The V gene's germline CDR1 is MNHEY and CDR2 SMNVEV (reference sequence). This CDR3 spans 15 amino acids. V was clipped by 2 bases and J by 3 bases, with 14 bases between them. CDR3 region: CASSLTLGGGYEQYF. The CDR3 DNA sequence: TGTGCCAGCAGTTTAACCCTTGGAGGGGGCTACGAGCAGTACTTC.

The rearrangement uses TRBV28 and TRBJ2-3, with 12 bases that match TRBD2. The CDR3 consists of 17 residues. Germline V CDR1 and CDR2: MDHEN, SYDVKM. Unmatched junction bases numbered 6, after V lost 3 bases and J lost 2 bases. Written as DNA, the CDR3 is TGTGCCAGCAGTTTCGAACTAGCGGGGGGAACCACAGATACGCAGTATTTT. It encodes CASSFELAGGTTDTQYF.

The chain carries TRBV18 and TRBJ2-7, with a tentative D call TRBD1 (5 bases). This CDR3 contains 14 residues. The germline V and J ends were trimmed by 5 bases and 5 bases, with 16 bases remaining between them. CDR1 and CDR2 (germline): KGHSH, LQKENI. The CDR3 is CASSGAGLGDEQYF. The CDR3 bases are TGTGCCAGCTCAGGGGCAGGTTTGGGCGACGAGCAGTACTTC.

The V gene is TRBV11-2, the J gene TRBJ2-7; D perhaps matches TRBD1 (5 bases). V lost 5 bases and J lost 3, with 17 bases in between. This CDR3 spans 15 amino acids. Germline CDR1 is SGHAT and CDR2 is FQNNGV. The CDR3 DNA is TGTGCCAGCAGCCAGGACAACCCAGGAAACTACGAGCAGTACTTC. It codes for CASSQDNPGNYEQYF.

This clone was seen more than once but under ten times. The chain couples TRBV3-1 (or the pseudogene TRBV3-2) to TRBJ1-2; perhaps TRBD1 as D (5 bases). Trimming stripped 1 base from V and 13 bases from J, with 13 bases between. The V gene's germline CDR1 is LGHDT and CDR2 YNNKEL (reference sequence). CDR3 length: 12 residues. The CDR3 DNA reads TGTGCCAGCAGCCAAGTTAGCAGGGCCCTCACCTTC. It is translated as CASSQVSRALTF.

This chain uses TRBV4-1 with TRBJ1-3; no reliable D call. V shed 1 base and J shed 0 bases, with 10 bases lying between them. Germline V CDR1 and CDR2: MGHRA, YSYEKL. The CDR3 has 16 residues. The CDR3: CASSQVIALSGNTIYF. The CDR3 bases are TGCGCCAGCAGCCAAGTGATAGCACTCTCTGGAAACACCATATATTTT.

The chain uses TRBV10-2 and TRBJ2-1; the D gene is possibly TRBD1 (5 bases). V lost 2 bases and J lost 8, with 10 bases in between. The CDR3 contains 13 residues. Germline V lookup: CDR1 WSHSY, CDR2 SAAADI. The CDR3: CASSEGQGDEQFF. The CDR3 DNA follows: TGCGCCAGCAGTGAGGGACAAGGAGATGAGCAGTTCTTC.

The rearrangement links TRBV6-5 to TRBJ1-5; D remains ambiguous. The CDR3 sequence is 12 residues long. The V end was cut by 6 bases, the J end by 4 bases, with 7 bases between. Looked up from germline, CDR1 is MNHEY and CDR2 is SVGAGI. CDR3 in DNA: TGTGCCAGCAGGGTGGGAAATCAGCCCCAGCATTTT. This codes for CASRVGNQPQHF.

The CDR3 DNA reads TGTGCCAGCAGTACGGGACAGGTTGACTCTGGAAACACCATATATTTT. Translated, it gives CASSTGQVDSGNTIYF. The V gene is TRBV6-6, the J gene TRBJ1-3; 8 positions match TRBD1. Germline trimming cut 5 bases from V and 0 bases from J; bases unmatched to any gene: 6. The CDR3 is 16 residues long. Looked up from germline, CDR1 is MNHNY and CDR2 is SVGAGI (reference sequence).

This clone has only a few counts. The V gene is TRBV30, the J gene TRBJ2-5; tentative D call: TRBD1 (6 bases). This CDR3 spans 13 amino acids. V lost 5 bases to trimming and J lost 1 base, with 11 bases between them. Germline CDR1 and CDR2: GTSNPN and SVGIG (reference sequence). The CDR3 DNA reads as TGTGCCTGGGGCCGGGACATCCAAGAGACCCAGTACTTC. Protein sequence: CAWGRDIQETQYF.

This chain connects TRBV6-5 to TRBJ2-3, with D maybe TRBD2 (7 bases). The CDR3 is 13 amino acids. Trimming removed 2 bases at V and 5 bases at J, with 8 bases between. CDR1 MNHEY and CDR2 SVGAGI come from the germline V gene. The CDR3 sequence: CASSYRGGDTQYF. CDR3 DNA: TGTGCCAGCAGTTACAGGGGGGGAGATACGCAGTATTTT.

V gene TRBV4-3 combines with J gene TRBJ2-1; a weak D match, TRBD2 (6 bases). Trimming removed 0 bases from V and 4 bases from J, with 13 bases in between. The germline gives CDR1 LGHNA, CDR2 YSLEER. The CDR3 is 16 amino acids. CDR3 in DNA: TGCGCCAGCAGCCAAGATGTTGCGGGGTTATACAATGAGCAGTTCTTC. It specifies CASSQDVAGLYNEQFF.

CDR3 region: CASGFSRHSVRPPNTDTQYF. CDR3 DNA: TGTGCTAGTGGTTTTTCCCGACACAGTGTGAGACCACCGAACACAGATACGCAGTATTTT. This chain connects TRBV12-5 to TRBJ2-3; D gene unclear. The CDR3 is 20 amino acids. Germline assignment: CDR1 LGHNT and CDR2 FRNRAP. Trimming cost V 3 bases and J 2 bases, with 27 bases left between them.

The V call is TRBV5-3, the J call TRBJ2-5, with 8 bases lining up with TRBD2. TRBV5-3 is identified as an open reading frame with a role that is uncertain. The CDR3 loop spans 17 amino acids. The J segment lost 1 base and the V segment lost 0 bases, leaving 8 bases of the junction unmatched. Here the CDR3 DNA reads TGTGCCAGAAGCTTGGTTGGAGCGGGGGACTTCCAAGAGACCCAGTACTTC. Amino acid sequence: CARSLVGAGDFQETQYF.

The rearrangement joins TRBV18 to TRBJ1-2; 8 positions agree with TRBD1. Germline V CDR1 and CDR2: KGHSH, LQKENI. V gave up 2 bases and J gave up 7 bases; unmatched junction bases: 6. The CDR3 contains 14 residues. CDR3 coding DNA: TGTGCCAGCTCACCAACTCAGGACAGGGTTGGCTACACCTTC. Encoded protein: CASSPTQDRVGYTF.